This T cell receptor (beta chain) comes out of a study of cytomegalovirus exposure and HLA in healthy donors. Study-level points and caveats: Later on, an analysis found that several of the most significant clusters appeared to be linked to common viral pathogens, which included parvovirus B19.

Notes on this clone: The antigen is not known.

Primers: 60 Vbeta forward and 13 Jbeta reverse. Generated by immunoSEQ multiplex PCR, the TCRdb table keeps only in-frame clones and is missing some. In the table there are roughly 180,000 clones, just over 75% of which are singletons. Sequencing was done on a sample of PBMCs. The sequence was obtained from a woman aged 25 to 39 in good health and CMV-seropositive.

CDR3 nucleotides: TGTGCCACCGTCGGGACAGGGGGCGCCGAGCAGTACTTC. This codes for CATVGTGGAEQYF. This chain joins TRBV28 and TRBJ2-7, with 12 bases fitting TRBD1. J was trimmed by 6 bases and V by 10 bases; bases with no gene match: 7. This CDR3 is built from 13 residues. Per germline, CDR1 MDHEN and CDR2 SYDVKM.